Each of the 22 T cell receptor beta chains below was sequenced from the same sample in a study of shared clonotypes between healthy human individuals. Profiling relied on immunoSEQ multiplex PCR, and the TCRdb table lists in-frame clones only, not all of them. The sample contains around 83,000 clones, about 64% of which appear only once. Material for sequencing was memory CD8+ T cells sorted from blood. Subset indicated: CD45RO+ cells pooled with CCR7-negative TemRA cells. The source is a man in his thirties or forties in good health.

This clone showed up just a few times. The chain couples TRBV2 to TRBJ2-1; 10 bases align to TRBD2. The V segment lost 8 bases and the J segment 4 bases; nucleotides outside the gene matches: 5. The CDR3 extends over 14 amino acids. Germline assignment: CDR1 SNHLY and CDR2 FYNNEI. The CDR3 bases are TGTGCCAGCTTGGGACTAGCGACTTACAATGAGCAGTTCTTC. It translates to CASLGLATYNEQFF. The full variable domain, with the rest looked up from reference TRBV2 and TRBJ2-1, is EPEVTQTPSHQVTQMGQEVILRCVPISNHLYFYWYRQILGQKVEFLVSFYNNEISEKSEIFDDQFSVERPDGSNFTLKIRSTKLEDSAMYFCASLGLATYNEQFFGPGTRLTVL.

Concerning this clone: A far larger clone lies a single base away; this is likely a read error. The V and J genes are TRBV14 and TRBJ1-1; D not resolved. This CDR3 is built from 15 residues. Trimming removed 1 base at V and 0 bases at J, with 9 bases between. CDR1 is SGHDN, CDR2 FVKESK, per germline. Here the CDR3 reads CASSQGRALNTEAFF. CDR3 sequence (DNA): TGTGCCAGCAGCCAAGGAAGGGCATTGAACACTGAAGCTTTCTTT.

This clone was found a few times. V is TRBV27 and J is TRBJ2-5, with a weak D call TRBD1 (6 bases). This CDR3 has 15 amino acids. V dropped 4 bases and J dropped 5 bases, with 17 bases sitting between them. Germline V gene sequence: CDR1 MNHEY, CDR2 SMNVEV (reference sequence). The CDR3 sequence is CASSSYRALGETQYF. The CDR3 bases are TGTGCCAGCAGTTCCTACAGGGCGTTGGGGGAGACCCAGTACTTC.

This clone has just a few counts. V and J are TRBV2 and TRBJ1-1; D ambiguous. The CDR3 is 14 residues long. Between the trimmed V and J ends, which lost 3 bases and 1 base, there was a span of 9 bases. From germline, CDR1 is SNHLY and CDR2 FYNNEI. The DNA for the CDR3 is TGTGCCAGCAGTGATCCCGGAAGGAACACTGAAGCTTTCTTT. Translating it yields CASSDPGRNTEAFF.

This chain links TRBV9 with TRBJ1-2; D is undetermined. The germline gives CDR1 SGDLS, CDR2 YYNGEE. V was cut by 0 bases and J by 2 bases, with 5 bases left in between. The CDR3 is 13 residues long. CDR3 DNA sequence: TGTGCCAGCAGCGTAGCGAGCAACTATGGCTACACCTTC. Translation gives CASSVASNYGYTF.

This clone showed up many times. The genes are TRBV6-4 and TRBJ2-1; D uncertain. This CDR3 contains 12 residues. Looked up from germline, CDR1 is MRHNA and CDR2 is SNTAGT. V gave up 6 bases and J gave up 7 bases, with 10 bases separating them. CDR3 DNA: TGTGCCAGCAGCCAAGATATGAATGAGCAGTTCTTC. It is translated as CASSQDMNEQFF.

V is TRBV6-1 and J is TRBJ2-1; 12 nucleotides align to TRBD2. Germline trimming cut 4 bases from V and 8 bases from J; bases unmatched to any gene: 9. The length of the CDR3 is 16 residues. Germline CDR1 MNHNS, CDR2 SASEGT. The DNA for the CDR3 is TGTGCCAGCAGTGTCTCGACTAGCGGGAGTATAGATGAGCAGTTCTTC. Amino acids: CASSVSTSGSIDEQFF.

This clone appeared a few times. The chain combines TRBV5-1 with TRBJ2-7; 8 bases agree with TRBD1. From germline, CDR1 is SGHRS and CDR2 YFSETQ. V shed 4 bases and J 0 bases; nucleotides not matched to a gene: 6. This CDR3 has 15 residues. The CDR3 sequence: CASSPWTGNSYEQYF. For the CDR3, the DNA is TGCGCCAGCAGCCCGTGGACAGGGAACTCCTACGAGCAGTACTTC.

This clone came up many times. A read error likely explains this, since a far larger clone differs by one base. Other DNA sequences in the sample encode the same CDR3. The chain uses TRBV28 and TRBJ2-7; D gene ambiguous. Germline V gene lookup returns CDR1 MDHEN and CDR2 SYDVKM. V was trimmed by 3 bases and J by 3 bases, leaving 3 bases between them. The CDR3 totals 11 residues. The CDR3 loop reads CASSFYYEQYF. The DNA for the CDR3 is TGTGCCAGCAGTTTTTACTACGAGCAGTACTTC.

The CDR3 DNA is TGCGCCAGCAGCCAAGATTATGGGACTAGCAACTACAATGAGCAGTTCTTC. It codes for CASSQDYGTSNYNEQFF. The chain links TRBV4-3 to TRBJ2-1; 9 positions agree with TRBD2. With V trimmed by 0 bases and J by 3 bases, 6 bases remained unmatched. Germline assignment: CDR1 LGHNA and CDR2 YSLEER. The CDR3 runs 17 residues.

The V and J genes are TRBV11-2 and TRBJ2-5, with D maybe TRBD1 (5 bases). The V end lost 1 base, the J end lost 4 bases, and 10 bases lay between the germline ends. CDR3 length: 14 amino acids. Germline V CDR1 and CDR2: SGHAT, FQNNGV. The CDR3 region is CASSLGQGRETQYF. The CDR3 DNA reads TGTGCCAGCAGCTTAGGCCAGGGAAGAGAGACCCAGTACTTC.

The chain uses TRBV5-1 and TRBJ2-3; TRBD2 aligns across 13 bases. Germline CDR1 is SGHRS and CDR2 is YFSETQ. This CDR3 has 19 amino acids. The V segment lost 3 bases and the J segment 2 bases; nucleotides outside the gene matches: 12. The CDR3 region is CASSSGLAGVKVHTDTQYF. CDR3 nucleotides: TGCGCCAGCAGCTCCGGACTAGCGGGAGTCAAAGTTCACACAGATACGCAGTATTTT.

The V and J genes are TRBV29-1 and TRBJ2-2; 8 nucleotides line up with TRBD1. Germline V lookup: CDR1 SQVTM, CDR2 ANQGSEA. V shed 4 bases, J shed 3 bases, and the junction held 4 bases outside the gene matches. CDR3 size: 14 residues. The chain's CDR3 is CSVGMTGDTGELFF. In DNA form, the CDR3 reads TGCAGCGTTGGAATGACAGGGGACACCGGGGAGCTGTTTTTT.

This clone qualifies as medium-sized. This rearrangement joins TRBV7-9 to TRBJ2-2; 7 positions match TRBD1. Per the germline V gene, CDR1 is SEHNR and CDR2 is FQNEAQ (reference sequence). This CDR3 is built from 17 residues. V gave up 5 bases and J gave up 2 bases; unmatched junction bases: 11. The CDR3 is CASSPSPGTDNTGELFF. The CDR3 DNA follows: TGTGCCAGCAGCCCCTCCCCCGGGACAGACAACACCGGGGAGCTGTTTTTT.

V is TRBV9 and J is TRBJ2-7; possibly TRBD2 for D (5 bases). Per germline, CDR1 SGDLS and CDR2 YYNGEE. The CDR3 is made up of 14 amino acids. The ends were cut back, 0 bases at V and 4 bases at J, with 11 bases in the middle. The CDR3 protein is CASSVEGSAYEQYF. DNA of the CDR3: TGTGCCAGCAGCGTAGAAGGTAGCGCGTACGAGCAGTACTTC.

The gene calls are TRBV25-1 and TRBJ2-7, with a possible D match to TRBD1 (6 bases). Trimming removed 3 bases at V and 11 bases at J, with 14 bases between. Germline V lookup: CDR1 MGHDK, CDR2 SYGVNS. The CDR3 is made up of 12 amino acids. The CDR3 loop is CASSDLEQGKYF. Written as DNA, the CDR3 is TGTGCCAGCAGTGATCTAGAACAGGGAAAGTACTTC.

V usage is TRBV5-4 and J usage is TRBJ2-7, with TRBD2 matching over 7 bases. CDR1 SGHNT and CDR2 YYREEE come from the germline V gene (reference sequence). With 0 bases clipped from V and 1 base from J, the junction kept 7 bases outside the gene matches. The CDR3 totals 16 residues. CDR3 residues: CASSLVAWGLSYEQYF. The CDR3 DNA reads TGTGCCAGCAGCTTGGTTGCCTGGGGACTATCCTACGAGCAGTACTTC.

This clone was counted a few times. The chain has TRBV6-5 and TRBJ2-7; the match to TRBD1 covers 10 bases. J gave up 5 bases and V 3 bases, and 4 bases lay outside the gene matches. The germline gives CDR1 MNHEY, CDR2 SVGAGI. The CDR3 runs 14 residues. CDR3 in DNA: TGTGCCAGCAGTTATACCGGGACAGGGGACGAGCAGTACTTC. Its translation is CASSYTGTGDEQYF.

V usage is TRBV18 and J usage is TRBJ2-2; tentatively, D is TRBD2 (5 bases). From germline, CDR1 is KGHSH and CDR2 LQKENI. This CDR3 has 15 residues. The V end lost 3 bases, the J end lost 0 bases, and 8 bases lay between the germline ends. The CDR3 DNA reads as TGTGCCAGCTCACCGCCTAGCACGAACACCGGGGAGCTGTTTTTT. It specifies CASSPPSTNTGELFF.

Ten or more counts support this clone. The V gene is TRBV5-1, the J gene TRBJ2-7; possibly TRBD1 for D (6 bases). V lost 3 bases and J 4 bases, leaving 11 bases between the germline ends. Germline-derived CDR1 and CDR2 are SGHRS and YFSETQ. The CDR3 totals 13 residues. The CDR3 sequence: CASSSDREYEQYF. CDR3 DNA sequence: TGCGCCAGCAGCTCGGACAGAGAGTACGAGCAGTACTTC.

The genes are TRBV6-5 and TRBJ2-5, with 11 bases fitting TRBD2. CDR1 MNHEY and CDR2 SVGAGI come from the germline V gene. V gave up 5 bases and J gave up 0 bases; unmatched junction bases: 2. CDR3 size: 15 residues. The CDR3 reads CASSTGLADQETQYF. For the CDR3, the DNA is TGTGCCAGCAGTACGGGACTAGCGGACCAAGAGACCCAGTACTTC.

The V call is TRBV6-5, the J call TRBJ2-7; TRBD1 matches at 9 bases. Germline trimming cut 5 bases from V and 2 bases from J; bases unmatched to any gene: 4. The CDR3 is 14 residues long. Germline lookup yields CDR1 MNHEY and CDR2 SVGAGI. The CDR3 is CASSLRQGAYEQYF. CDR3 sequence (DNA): TGTGCCAGCAGTCTTAGACAGGGGGCCTACGAGCAGTACTTC.